The clone carrying this T cell receptor (beta chain) occurred once. Its matching antigen is unknown. The sample comes from a study of OX40 agonist ivuxolimab in advanced cancers. Study as a whole: Partial responses were achieved by three patients: one hepatocellular carcinoma, two cutaneous melanoma.

Trimming took 3 bases from V and 2 from J, leaving 11 bases between them. Germline CDR1 SEHNR, CDR2 FQNEAQ (reference sequence). The CDR3 extends over 15 amino acids. Findings and caveats of the study: Antigen specificity remained undetermined for the expanded peripheral T cells.

Autoimmune disease history or systemic immunosuppression meant exclusion. Data came from immunoSEQ multiplex PCR; TCRdb stores just in-frame clones and leaves some out. This table holds 65,000 to 95,000 clones, 88% found once. V and J are TRBV7-9 and TRBJ1-3; perhaps TRBD1 as D (5 bases). This specimen was CD4+ or CD8+ T cells sorted from blood, taken in a trial of the OX40 agonist ivuxolimab. The clonotype originates from an adult with an advanced solid tumor such as melanoma, head and neck, liver or kidney cancer. As DNA, the CDR3 is TGTGCCAGCAGCTTCGGAGGGGAACCTGGAAACACCATATATTTT. Translating gives CASSFGGEPGNTIYF.